One T cell receptor (beta chain) is described in this entry. This sample was taken from a study of immune evolution from preneoplasia to lung adenocarcinoma. Measured with immunoSEQ multiplex PCR; TCRdb has only the in-frame clones, and not every one. The table shows more than 10,000 clones, with about 83% occurring only once. Germline V CDR1 and CDR2: GTSNPN, SVGIG (reference sequence). The junction had 5 bases not matched to a gene; V was cut back by 3 bases and J by 10 bases. The length of the CDR3 is 13 residues. Specimen: FFPE tissue from an adenomatous hyperplasia lung lesion. Described subset: atypical adenomatous hyperplasia (AAH), lung preneoplasia. This chain links TRBV30 with TRBJ2-1, with 11 bases lining up with TRBD2. This receptor was taken from a person aged 45-69 years with lung adenocarcinoma. The CDR3 DNA follows: TGTGCCTGGAGAACTAGCGGGAGTGTCGAGCAGTTCTTC. Translated: CAWRTSGSVEQFF. Supplemented by reference TRBV30 and TRBJ2-1, the full variable domain reads SQTIHQWPATLVQPVGSPLSLECTVEGTSNPNLYWYRQAAGRGLQLLFYSVGIGQISSEVPQNLSASRPQDRQFILSSKKLLLSDSGFYLCAWRTSGSVEQFFGPGTRLTVL.